This T cell receptor beta chain was retrieved from a study of shared clonotypes between healthy human individuals. Study-level information: Each donor contributed plates that comprised three CD4 naive, three CD4 memory, two CD8 naive and one CD8 memory. Study-wide findings and caveats: Limited genetic and exposure-history diversity came from having few donors. Compared with memory subsets, naive subsets generally had larger estimated richness.

The authors split each subset's genomic DNA evenly across several immunoSEQ plates. Using immunoSEQ multiplex PCR, the repertoire was profiled, and TCRdb retains in-frame clones only, with some absent. This table has roughly 2.2 million clones, 80% to 95% appearing once. This clone was seen just once. Its antigen is unknown. The germline gives CDR1 ENHRY, CDR2 SYGVKD. The trim removed 6 bases at V and 2 bases at J, leaving 7 bases unmatched. This CDR3 spans 15 amino acids. Sequenced: naive CD4+ T cells from PBMCs. Subset described: CD45RA+ positively selected. The chain recombines TRBV10-3 with TRBJ2-7; 10 bases map to TRBD2. This TCR was recovered from a man aged 18 to 35 in good health. Some clones in this sample may be carry-over from other donors' samples. CDR3 sequence reads: CAISEAGGKTYEQYF. CDR3 sequence (DNA): TGTGCCATCAGCGAAGCGGGAGGGAAAACCTACGAGCAGTACTTC.